The sequence of this T cell receptor beta chain was determined in a study of T cell responses to AZD1222 COVID-19 vaccine. CDR3 length: 12 amino acids. Germline V CDR1 and CDR2: GTSNPN, SVGIG (reference sequence). V was shortened by 2 bases and J by 5 bases, with 6 bases between the two germline ends. In the case of this clone: What it binds is unknown.

Regarding the study as a whole: Seropositive status at baseline applied to only a handful of AZD1222 recipients. Reportedly, nearly half of unique spike TCRs recognized epitopes outside B.1.351/B.1.1.7 mutations.

Repertoires were generated with immunoSEQ multiplex PCR, while TCRdb's copy carries only in-frame clones and drops some. Among 120,000 or so clones, roughly nine tenths were seen once, and the ten largest hold around 1.7%. This sequence joins TRBV30 and TRBJ2-2; D is possibly TRBD1 (5 bases). This sequence was found in an adult in good health. The sample was peripheral blood, taken on day 0 of AZD1222 vaccination. CDR3 region: CAWSRTTGELFF. CDR3 bases: TGTGCCTGGAGTAGGACAACCGGGGAGCTGTTTTTT.